The 30 T cell receptor beta chains reported below all come from one sample, sequenced in a study of radiation and T cells in renal cell carcinoma. Time point here: blood 4 weeks post-SBRT, at nephrectomy. The sample's treatment: 15 Gy SBRT to primary tumor, nephrectomy 4 weeks later. Sequencing was performed with immunoSEQ multiplex PCR; in TCRdb, only in-frame clones are kept and a portion is missing. The table lists roughly 160,000 clones, about 85% of them singletons. Here the sequenced sample was blood, taken from a patient whose treatment included radiotherapy and nephrectomy. The source is a woman between 45 and 65 years old with renal cell carcinoma.

The chain links TRBV13 to TRBJ1-2; D ambiguous. Germline V CDR1 and CDR2: PRHDT, FYEKMQ (reference sequence). The CDR3 extends over 13 amino acids. Trimming removed 1 base at V and 4 bases at J, with 7 bases between. CDR3 region: CASSLVRSYGYTF. The CDR3 DNA is TGTGCCAGCAGCTTAGTCAGAAGCTATGGCTACACCTTC.

V is TRBV19 and J is TRBJ2-7; a possible D gene is TRBD1 (6 bases). The V gene's germline CDR1 is LNHDA and CDR2 SQIVND (reference sequence). The CDR3 loop spans 15 amino acids. Trimming left V 3 bases short and J 4 bases short, with 16 bases between. CDR3 amino acids: CASSIGTTITYEQYF. The CDR3 region has the DNA TGTGCCAGTAGTATCGGGACAACTATCACTTACGAGCAGTACTTC.

The V call is TRBV10-3, the J call TRBJ1-1; 9 nucleotides agree with TRBD1. The V segment lost 8 bases and the J segment 1 base; nucleotides outside the gene matches: 5. CDR1 and CDR2 (germline): ENHRY, SYGVKD. The CDR3 loop spans 14 amino acids. The CDR3 protein is CAIGTGGWNTEAFF. The CDR3 DNA is TGTGCCATCGGAACAGGGGGCTGGAACACTGAAGCTTTCTTT.

V and J are TRBV5-1 and TRBJ2-5, with 12 positions matching TRBD2. Germline V gene lookup returns CDR1 SGHRS and CDR2 YFSETQ. V lost 2 bases, J lost 6 bases, and 5 bases stayed unmatched. The CDR3 is 15 amino acids. The CDR3 nucleotides read TGCGCCAGCAGCTTAGTGACTAGCGGGGGCCAGACCCAGTACTTC. As protein: CASSLVTSGGQTQYF. The whole variable domain, remainder taken from reference TRBV5-1 and TRBJ2-5, is KAGVTQTPRYLIKTRGQQVTLSCSPISGHRSVSWYQQTPGQGLQFLFEYFSETQRNKGNFPGRFSGRQFSNSRSEMNVSTLELGDSALYLCASSLVTSGGQTQYFGPGTRLLVL.

V is TRBV6-6 and J is TRBJ1-2, with D possibly being TRBD1 (5 bases). The CDR3 sequence is 11 residues long. Germline assignment: CDR1 MNHNY and CDR2 SVGAGI (reference sequence). Trimming shortened V by 4 bases and J by 6 bases, and 6 bases separated the two germline ends. The CDR3 is CASSSRDGYTF. CDR3 DNA: TGTGCCAGCAGTTCCAGGGATGGCTACACCTTC.

The chain carries TRBV30 and TRBJ2-3; either TRBD1 or TRBD2 may supply D (6 bases each). V was cut by 4 bases and J by 2 bases, with 16 bases left in between. Germline loops: CDR1 GTSNPN, CDR2 SVGIG (reference sequence). CDR3 length: 15 amino acids. In DNA, the CDR3 is TGTGCCTGGAAACTCGGAGGGGGGACCACAGATACGCAGTATTTT. This gives the protein CAWKLGGGTTDTQYF.

The chain's CDR3 is CASSQWTGAGYTF. The CDR3 nucleotides read TGCGCCAGCAGCCAATGGACAGGGGCAGGCTACACCTTC. The J gene is TRBJ1-2, the V gene TRBV4-3; 9 nucleotides agree with TRBD1. The J segment lost 8 bases and the V segment lost 2 bases, leaving 3 bases of the junction unmatched. The CDR3 spans 13 residues. Germline-derived CDR1 and CDR2 are LGHNA and YSLEER.

This clone was found once. The gene calls are TRBV2 and TRBJ2-5, with 11 positions matching TRBD2. Germline CDR1 is SNHLY and CDR2 is FYNNEI. The trim removed 5 bases at V and 4 bases at J, leaving 3 bases unmatched. This CDR3 has 14 amino acids. The CDR3 DNA sequence: TGTGCCAGCAGTCTAGCGGGGGGCCGAGAGACCCAGTACTTC. This gives the protein CASSLAGGRETQYF.

This chain joins TRBV5-6 and TRBJ1-6; D is possibly TRBD1 (5 bases). V lost 2 bases and J 10 bases, leaving 25 bases between the germline ends. The CDR3 covers 18 residues. CDR1 and CDR2 (germline): SGHDT, YYEEEE. The CDR3 region is CASSFESRRYGAGSPLHF. The CDR3 bases are TGTGCCAGCAGCTTTGAGTCGCGACGTTACGGGGCTGGATCACCCCTCCACTTT.

The V gene is TRBV7-9, the J gene TRBJ1-2; D perhaps matches TRBD1 (5 bases). The CDR3 has 16 amino acids. Trimming removed 4 bases at V and 3 bases at J, with 18 bases between. Germline V gene data show CDR1 as SEHNR and CDR2 as FQNEAQ (reference sequence). CDR3 loop: CASSSTFRVEDYGYTF. For the CDR3, the DNA is TGTGCCAGCAGCTCGACATTCAGGGTTGAGGACTATGGCTACACCTTC.

This chain links TRBV9 with TRBJ1-1; no clear D gene. Trimming left V 4 bases short and J 0 bases short, with 10 bases between. This CDR3 spans 14 amino acids. The germline CDR1 and CDR2 sequences are SGDLS and YYNGEE. The CDR3 coding sequence is TGTGCCAGCAGCCCCCGGCTTTTGAACACTGAAGCTTTCTTT. This sequence encodes CASSPRLLNTEAFF.

V usage is TRBV6-5 and J usage is TRBJ1-5; perhaps TRBD1 as D (5 bases). Between the trimmed V and J ends, which lost 8 bases and 2 bases, there was a span of 10 bases. The CDR3 contains 13 residues. Germline V gene lookup returns CDR1 MNHEY and CDR2 SVGAGI. Here the CDR3 DNA reads TGTGCCAGCGCAGGGAATCGCAATCAGCCCCAGCATTTT. This encodes CASAGNRNQPQHF.

The CDR3 coding sequence is TGTGCCATCGCGCCGGGACAGGGCTCAGATACGCAGTATTTT. Its translation: CAIAPGQGSDTQYF. This chain uses TRBV19 with TRBJ2-3; 9 nucleotides line up with TRBD1. The CDR3 extends over 14 amino acids. The germline gives CDR1 LNHDA, CDR2 SQIVND (reference sequence). With 10 bases clipped from V and 4 bases from J, the junction kept 9 bases outside the gene matches. Complete variable domain (other parts from reference TRBV19 and TRBJ2-3): DGGITQSPKYLFRKEGQNVTLSCEQNLNHDAMYWYRQDPGQGLRLIYYSQIVNDFQKGDIAEGYSVSREKKESFPLTVTSAQKNPTAFYLCAIAPGQGSDTQYFGPGTRLTVL.

This clone was seen more than once but under ten times. The V gene is TRBV7-3, the J gene TRBJ2-1; 9 bases line up with TRBD1. Germline loops: CDR1 SGHTA, CDR2 FQGTGA. The CDR3 spans 16 residues. Trimming cost V 5 bases and J 3 bases; bases outside gene matches: 8. CDR3 region: CASSPLGGQGYNEQFF. Here the CDR3 DNA reads TGTGCCAGCAGCCCGCTCGGGGGACAGGGCTACAATGAGCAGTTCTTC. Complete variable domain (other parts from reference TRBV7-3 and TRBJ2-1): GAGVSQTPSNKVTEKGKYVELRCDPISGHTALYWYRQSLGQGPEFLIYFQGTGAADDSGLPNDRFFAVRPEGSVSTLKIQRTERGDSAVYLCASSPLGGQGYNEQFFGPGTRLTVL.

This clone has just one count. The V and J genes are TRBV9 and TRBJ1-3; no clear D. The ends were cut back, 0 bases at V and 7 bases at J, with 5 bases in the middle. Per the germline V gene, CDR1 is SGDLS and CDR2 is YYNGEE. This CDR3 has 12 amino acids. CDR3: CASSVDPNTIYF. Here the CDR3 DNA reads TGTGCCAGCAGCGTAGACCCGAACACCATATATTTT.

The chain joins TRBV28 to TRBJ2-7, with 7 bases identical to TRBD1. The V gene end was trimmed by 3 bases and the J gene end by 4 bases; junction bases not matched to a gene: 9. Germline V lookup: CDR1 MDHEN, CDR2 SYDVKM. The CDR3 is made up of 15 amino acids. CDR3 sequence (DNA): TGTGCCAGCAGTTTTGTGGGGGACAGCTTTTACGAGCAGTACTTC. This gives the protein CASSFVGDSFYEQYF. The full variable domain, its missing parts supplied by reference TRBV28 and TRBJ2-7, is DVKVTQSSRYLVKRTGEKVFLECVQDMDHENMFWYRQDPGLGLRLIYFSYDVKMKEKGDIPEGYSVSREKKERFSLILESASTNQTSMYLCASSFVGDSFYEQYFGPGTRLTVT.

This rearrangement joins TRBV7-2 to TRBJ1-1, with a possible D match to TRBD1 (5 bases). The V gene's germline CDR1 is SGHTA and CDR2 FQGNSA. Trimming took off 1 base at V and 2 bases at J, with 11 bases between the two ends. The CDR3 extends over 15 amino acids. The CDR3 here is CASSLDAGRNTEAFF. CDR3 nucleotide sequence: TGTGCCAGCAGCTTAGATGCAGGGAGAAACACTGAAGCTTTCTTT.

CDR3 in amino acids: CASSITGGTVRNTIYF. DNA of the CDR3: TGTGCCAGCAGCATTACAGGGGGGACCGTTCGAAACACCATATATTTT. The chain recombines TRBV7-9 with TRBJ1-3; TRBD1 matches 8 bases. This CDR3 has 16 amino acids. The germline gives CDR1 SEHNR, CDR2 FQNEAQ (reference sequence). Trimming cost V 5 bases and J 5 bases; bases outside gene matches: 11.

The chain's CDR3 is CASAHSGGESPLHF. DNA of the CDR3: TGCGCCAGCGCCCATTCGGGGGGGGAATCACCCCTCCACTTT. The chain recombines TRBV5-1 with TRBJ1-6; possibly TRBD1 for D (5 bases). The germline V gene has CDR1 SGHRS and CDR2 YFSETQ. V dropped 7 bases and J dropped 10 bases, with 18 bases sitting between them. The CDR3 totals 14 residues. Variable domain in full (rest from reference TRBV5-1 and TRBJ1-6): KAGVTQTPRYLIKTRGQQVTLSCSPISGHRSVSWYQQTPGQGLQFLFEYFSETQRNKGNFPGRFSGRQFSNSRSEMNVSTLELGDSALYLCASAHSGGESPLHFGNGTRLTVT.

V gene TRBV2 combines with J gene TRBJ2-5, with D possibly being TRBD1 or TRBD2 (6 bases each). Per the germline V gene, CDR1 is SNHLY and CDR2 is FYNNEI. Trimming pared 6 bases from V and 4 bases from J, leaving 21 bases between. The CDR3 extends over 16 amino acids. The CDR3 loop reads CASREGRGGGRETQYF. CDR3 bases: TGTGCCAGCAGGGAGGGCAGGGGCGGTGGTCGAGAGACCCAGTACTTC. The whole variable domain, filled in from reference TRBV2 and TRBJ2-5, reads EPEVTQTPSHQVTQMGQEVILRCVPISNHLYFYWYRQILGQKVEFLVSFYNNEISEKSEIFDDQFSVERPDGSNFTLKIRSTKLEDSAMYFCASREGRGGGRETQYFGPGTRLLVL.

J is TRBJ1-1 and V is TRBV29-1; TRBD1 aligns across 7 bases. Germline V CDR1 and CDR2: SQVTM, ANQGSEA. The V segment lost 7 bases and the J segment 1 base; nucleotides outside the gene matches: 6. The CDR3 covers 13 residues. CDR3 coding DNA: TGCAGCGGGGGGGACAGCCCGAACACTGAAGCTTTCTTT. It encodes CSGGDSPNTEAFF. Filled out from reference TRBV29-1 and TRBJ1-1, the complete variable domain reads SAVISQKPSRDICQRGTSLTIQCQVDSQVTMMFWYRQQPGQSLTLIATANQGSEATYESGFVIDKFPISRPNLTFSTLTVSNMSPEDSSIYLCSGGDSPNTEAFFGQGTRLTVV.

Only a few counts were recorded for this clone. J is TRBJ2-2 and V is TRBV7-9, with 8 bases that match TRBD1. Germline CDR1 and CDR2: SEHNR and FQNEAQ (reference sequence). The CDR3 sequence is 14 residues long. The V segment lost 5 bases and the J segment 4 bases; nucleotides outside the gene matches: 3. CDR3 residues: CASSPGGPTGELFF. CDR3 DNA sequence: TGTGCCAGCAGCCCAGGGGGCCCCACCGGGGAGCTGTTTTTT.

The chain employs TRBV5-4 and TRBJ2-7; D gene unclear. CDR3 length: 13 residues. CDR1 and CDR2 from the germline V gene are SGHNT and YYREEE (reference sequence). Trimming took off 7 bases at V and 2 bases at J, with 13 bases between the two ends. Written as DNA, the CDR3 is TGTGCCAGCCGAGTGAAAGGAACCTACGAGCAGTACTTC. Amino acids: CASRVKGTYEQYF.

This sequence joins TRBV6-1 and TRBJ1-1; perhaps TRBD1 as D (5 bases). The germline CDR1 and CDR2 sequences are MNHNS and SASEGT. The V and J ends lost 6 bases and 7 bases respectively, with 21 bases between them. The CDR3 has 15 residues. In DNA, the CDR3 is TGTGCCAGCAGCCCCATGGGGCGGGGACGCGGTGAAGCTTTCTTT. Translated, it gives CASSPMGRGRGEAFF.

Regarding this clone: At the DNA level, this CDR3 is encoded by other sequences in the same sample as well. V usage is TRBV7-8 and J usage is TRBJ1-5; D gene ambiguous. The V end lost 1 base, the J end lost 5 bases, and 6 bases lay between the germline ends. Germline V lookup: CDR1 SGHVS, CDR2 FQNEAQ. The CDR3 spans 13 residues. CDR3 sequence (DNA): TGTGCCAGCAGCTTAGGTAGGGATCAGCCCCAGCATTTT. It yields the protein CASSLGRDQPQHF.

This chain links TRBV28 with TRBJ1-1; D is possibly TRBD1 (5 bases). CDR1 is MDHEN and CDR2 is SYDVKM in the germline V gene. The CDR3 runs to 15 residues. V shed 5 bases and J shed 1 base, with 14 bases lying between them. As DNA, the CDR3 is TGTGCCAGCAGTGGCTCAGGGTATGGGAACACTGAAGCTTTCTTT. Translation: CASSGSGYGNTEAFF. The complete variable domain, with remaining parts taken from reference TRBV28 and TRBJ1-1, reads DVKVTQSSRYLVKRTGEKVFLECVQDMDHENMFWYRQDPGLGLRLIYFSYDVKMKEKGDIPEGYSVSREKKERFSLILESASTNQTSMYLCASSGSGYGNTEAFFGQGTRLTVV.

V usage is TRBV10-3 and J usage is TRBJ2-7; weak D call: TRBD1 (5 bases). The CDR3 contains 13 residues. The ends were cut back, 7 bases at V and 1 base at J, with 11 bases in the middle. Germline assignment: CDR1 ENHRY and CDR2 SYGVKD. CDR3 DNA: TGTGCCATCAAAGACAGCCCTTCCTACGAGCAGTACTTC. Its protein is CAIKDSPSYEQYF.

The rearrangement links TRBV2 to TRBJ2-2, with D unresolved. V shed 4 bases and J shed 1 base, with 10 bases lying between them. Germline V lookup: CDR1 SNHLY, CDR2 FYNNEI. This CDR3 region has 15 residues. The CDR3 loop reads CASSVAGVNTGELFF. CDR3 in DNA: TGTGCCAGCAGTGTTGCCGGAGTGAACACCGGGGAGCTGTTTTTT.

CDR3 in DNA: TGTGCCAGCAGCGTAGACGTCGGGAACACCATATATTTT. Translated, it gives CASSVDVGNTIYF. The rearrangement uses TRBV9 and TRBJ1-3; D remains unclear. V lost 0 bases to trimming and J lost 7 bases, with 8 bases between them. This CDR3 comprises 13 residues. Germline V gene data show CDR1 as SGDLS and CDR2 as YYNGEE.

CDR3 sequence: CASSIGRQGERGLFF. The CDR3 DNA sequence: TGTGCCAGTAGTATAGGTCGGCAGGGGGAAAGAGGACTGTTTTTT. The J gene is TRBJ1-4, the V gene TRBV19, with 7 bases aligning to TRBD1. The V gene's germline CDR1 is LNHDA and CDR2 SQIVND (reference sequence). Unmatched junction bases numbered 12, after V lost 1 base and J lost 13 bases. CDR3 length equals 15 residues.